The 18 T cell receptor beta chains below were found in one sample sequenced in a study of cytomegalovirus exposure and HLA in healthy donors. Amplification used 60 Vbeta primers and 13 Jbeta primers. Using immunoSEQ multiplex PCR, the repertoire was profiled, and TCRdb retains in-frame clones only, with some absent. Among 120,000 or so clones listed, approximately 77% were seen once. Sequences were obtained from PBMCs. These receptors originate from a man aged 18 to 29 in good health and CMV-seronegative.

V usage is TRBV11-3 and J usage is TRBJ2-1; perhaps TRBD2 as D (5 bases). The CDR3 covers 12 residues. Germline V gives CDR1 SGHNT, CDR2 YENEEA. V was cut by 1 base and J by 10 bases, with 8 bases left in between. Here the CDR3 reads CASSLGSGEQFF. The CDR3 DNA reads TGTGCCAGCAGCTTAGGGTCGGGGGAGCAGTTCTTC.

The rearrangement links TRBV19 to TRBJ2-1; D gene uncertain. CDR1 and CDR2 from the germline V gene are LNHDA and SQIVND (reference sequence). Trimming cost V 6 bases and J 0 bases, with 12 bases left between them. This CDR3 is 15 amino acids long. The CDR3 is CASSISASSYNEQFF. The DNA of the CDR3 is TGTGCCAGTAGCATCTCGGCTAGCTCCTACAATGAGCAGTTCTTC.

The chain employs TRBV7-2 and TRBJ1-1, with 9 positions matching TRBD1. The CDR3 contains 15 residues. V dropped 6 bases and J dropped 5; count of bases not matched to a gene: 10. Germline values: CDR1 SGHTA, CDR2 FQGNSA. The CDR3 region is CASSFKTGGGTEAFF. The CDR3 DNA follows: TGTGCCAGCAGTTTCAAAACAGGGGGCGGTACTGAAGCTTTCTTT.

The J gene is TRBJ2-3, the V gene TRBV11-2, with 7 bases identical to TRBD1. This CDR3 has 15 amino acids. Germline trimming cut 2 bases from V and 11 bases from J; bases unmatched to any gene: 13. Germline V gene data show CDR1 as SGHAT and CDR2 as FQNNGV. This chain's CDR3 is CASSLRRQGWGQQYF. CDR3 in DNA: TGTGCCAGCAGCTTACGACGACAGGGCTGGGGGCAGCAGTATTTT.

The DNA of the CDR3 is TGTGCCAGTAGTATAAACAGCCAGGTTTATGGCTACACCTTC. Protein: CASSINSQVYGYTF. The V and J genes are TRBV19 and TRBJ1-2; D unclear. V shed 2 bases and J shed 5 bases, with 12 bases lying between them. This CDR3 comprises 14 residues. The V gene's germline CDR1 is LNHDA and CDR2 SQIVND (reference sequence). The whole variable domain, filled in from reference TRBV19 and TRBJ1-2, reads DGGITQSPKYLFRKEGQNVTLSCEQNLNHDAMYWYRQDPGQGLRLIYYSQIVNDFQKGDIAEGYSVSREKKESFPLTVTSAQKNPTAFYLCASSINSQVYGYTFGSGTRLTVV.

This clone was counted between two and nine times. V gene TRBV7-9 combines with J gene TRBJ2-5, with D hard to call. This CDR3 is 16 amino acids long. The V gene lost 5 bases and the J gene lost 4 bases, with 20 bases spanning the gap. The germline V gene encodes CDR1 SEHNR and CDR2 FQNEAQ (reference sequence). CDR3 residues: CASSLLAALPGETQYF. Written as DNA, the CDR3 is TGTGCCAGCAGCCTCCTGGCGGCCCTGCCCGGAGAGACCCAGTACTTC.

The chain links TRBV12-5 to TRBJ2-5, with D perhaps matching TRBD2 (6 bases). Trimming pared 3 bases from V and 5 bases from J, leaving 16 bases between. CDR1 is LGHNT and CDR2 is FRNRAP in the germline V gene. The CDR3 spans 15 residues. The CDR3 nucleotides read TGTGCTAGTGGTTTATGGGGGAGGAAGCAGGAGACCCAGTACTTC. This encodes CASGLWGRKQETQYF.

The chain links TRBV9 to TRBJ2-2; 11 bases are a match to TRBD2. CDR1 SGDLS and CDR2 YYNGEE come from the germline V gene. V shed 4 bases and J 5 bases; nucleotides not matched to a gene: 16. This CDR3 is built from 19 residues. This CDR3 reads CASSPPRLAGRPRTGELFF. CDR3 DNA sequence: TGTGCCAGCAGCCCCCCGCGACTAGCGGGGAGACCCCGGACCGGGGAGCTGTTTTTT.

This sequence joins TRBV5-1 and TRBJ2-2, with D possibly TRBD2 on 5 matching bases. The CDR3 consists of 13 residues. Trimming cost V 4 bases and J 5 bases, with 9 bases left between them. Germline V CDR1 and CDR2: SGHRS, YFSETQ. The CDR3 is CASSQGGTGELFF. CDR3 coding DNA: TGCGCCAGCAGCCAAGGAGGTACCGGGGAGCTGTTTTTT.

The chain joins TRBV27 to TRBJ2-7; the match to TRBD1 covers 8 bases. Unmatched junction bases numbered 9, after V lost 4 bases and J lost 4 bases. The CDR3 length is 15 residues. Germline CDR1 reads MNHEY; CDR2 reads SMNVEV (reference sequence). CDR3 coding DNA: TGTGCCAGCAGTTCTAGACAGGGGTGGGAATACGAGCAGTACTTC. Its protein product is CASSSRQGWEYEQYF.

The rearrangement links TRBV4-2 to TRBJ1-5; D possibly corresponds to TRBD1 (6 bases). The CDR3 has 16 amino acids. The V end was cut by 5 bases, the J end by 1 base, with 15 bases between. Germline V gene data show CDR1 as LGHNA and CDR2 as YNFKEQ. The CDR3: CASSSSNRDSNQPQHF. The CDR3 DNA sequence: TGTGCCAGCAGCTCCTCGAACAGGGACAGCAATCAGCCCCAGCATTTT.

A single count supports this clone. The chain recombines TRBV11-2 with TRBJ2-3; D call uncertain. The V end lost 3 bases, the J end lost 1 base, and 14 bases lay between the germline ends. Per the germline V gene, CDR1 is SGHAT and CDR2 is FQNNGV. The length of the CDR3 is 16 residues. This CDR3 reads CASSLTMNSRTDTQYF. For the CDR3, the DNA is TGTGCCAGCAGCTTGACAATGAACAGTCGCACAGATACGCAGTATTTT.

The genes are TRBV5-1 and TRBJ2-3; TRBD2 matches at 12 bases. The germline V gene has CDR1 SGHRS and CDR2 YFSETQ. This CDR3 spans 17 amino acids. With V trimmed by 0 bases and J by 5 bases, 7 bases remained unmatched. CDR3 nucleotides: TGCGCCAGCAGCTTGGCGTCTAGCGGGGGGGTCCTAGATACGCAGTATTTT. Its translation: CASSLASSGGVLDTQYF.

With respect to this clone: The sample has other DNA sequences that encode this CDR3 too. V gene TRBV6-1 combines with J gene TRBJ2-3; 12 bases map to TRBD2. Germline CDR1 is MNHNS and CDR2 is SASEGT. The CDR3 length is 15 residues. After removal of 5 bases from V and 4 bases from J, the junction contained 4 bases not matched to a gene. The CDR3 protein is CASSSSGGEADTQYF. The DNA for the CDR3 is TGTGCCAGCAGTTCTAGCGGGGGGGAGGCAGATACGCAGTATTTT.

V and J are TRBV4-2 and TRBJ2-1; 7 bases match TRBD1. Germline CDR1 LGHNA, CDR2 YNFKEQ. Trimming at V came to 4 bases and at J to 4 bases, leaving 16 bases not matched to a gene. The CDR3 consists of 18 residues. CDR3 sequence: CASSPLTTGSLMYNEQFF. The CDR3 DNA reads as TGTGCCAGCAGCCCACTCACGACAGGGTCACTTATGTACAATGAGCAGTTCTTC.

This rearrangement joins TRBV7-9 to TRBJ2-6; 8 bases are a match to TRBD1. There are 18 residues in the CDR3. Germline V CDR1 and CDR2: SEHNR, FQNEAQ (reference sequence). The junction had 13 bases not matched to a gene; V was cut back by 5 bases and J by 4 bases. The CDR3 protein is CASSRTTGDGSGANVLTF. The CDR3 DNA is TGTGCCAGCAGCCGGACGACAGGGGACGGTTCGGGGGCCAACGTCCTGACTTTC.

The rearrangement uses TRBV5-1 and TRBJ2-3; D gene uncertain. V was trimmed by 4 bases and J by 3 bases, leaving 9 bases between them. Germline loops: CDR1 SGHRS, CDR2 YFSETQ. CDR3 length: 13 amino acids. CDR3 DNA: TGCGCCAGCAGCCCATCTAGGACAGATACGCAGTATTTT. Protein: CASSPSRTDTQYF.

This chain joins TRBV7-2 and TRBJ2-7, with TRBD1 identical over 7 bases. Looked up from germline, CDR1 is SGHTA and CDR2 is FQGNSA. CDR3 length equals 14 residues. Trimming cost V 2 bases and J 0 bases; bases outside gene matches: 1. In DNA, the CDR3 is TGTGCCAGCAGCTTAAGGGGGCACTCCTACGAGCAGTACTTC. Amino acids: CASSLRGHSYEQYF.